This section outlines one T cell receptor beta chain sequence together with its context. This sample stems from a study of T cell changes during pregnancy in multiple sclerosis. The CDR3 spans 19 residues. The germline V gene encodes CDR1 MDHEN and CDR2 SYDVKM. The ends were cut back, 4 bases at V and 2 bases at J, with 26 bases in the middle. Here immunoSEQ multiplex PCR was the method, and the copy in TCRdb shows in-frame clones only, minus some. Found here are fewer than 65,000 clones, roughly nine tenths of them singletons; the top ten hold 2% to 2.5%. The TCR comes from a female donor in good health, enrolled as a control in a pregnancy study. This specimen was peripheral blood, taken in the third trimester of pregnancy. This chain links TRBV28 with TRBJ1-2, with D possibly matching TRBD1 (5 bases). This CDR3 is CASSSYPRGVRGENYGYTF. CDR3 DNA: TGTGCCAGCAGTTCCTATCCGCGGGGTGTACGGGGGGAGAACTATGGCTACACCTTC.